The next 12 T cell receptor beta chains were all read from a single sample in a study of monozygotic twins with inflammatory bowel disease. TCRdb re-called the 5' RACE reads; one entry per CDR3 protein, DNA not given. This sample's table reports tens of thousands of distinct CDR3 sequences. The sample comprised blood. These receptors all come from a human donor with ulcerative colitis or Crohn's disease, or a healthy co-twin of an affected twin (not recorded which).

The CDR3 sequence: CASSVTTGNHEQYF. The V gene is TRBV10-2, the J gene TRBJ2-7. Germline CDR1 reads WSHSY; CDR2 reads SAAADI. CDR3 length equals 14 residues.

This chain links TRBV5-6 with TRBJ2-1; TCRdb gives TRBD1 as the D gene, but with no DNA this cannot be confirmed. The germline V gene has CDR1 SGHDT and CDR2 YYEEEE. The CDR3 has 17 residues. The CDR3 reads CASSLVTGGLSYNEQFF.

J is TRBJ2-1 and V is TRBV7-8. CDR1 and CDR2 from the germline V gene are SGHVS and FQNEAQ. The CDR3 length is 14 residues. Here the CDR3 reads CASSSGSLRNEQFF.

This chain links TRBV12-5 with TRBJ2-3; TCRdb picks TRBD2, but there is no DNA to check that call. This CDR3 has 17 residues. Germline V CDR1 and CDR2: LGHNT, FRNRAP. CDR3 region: CASGLGDSGDRTDTQYF.

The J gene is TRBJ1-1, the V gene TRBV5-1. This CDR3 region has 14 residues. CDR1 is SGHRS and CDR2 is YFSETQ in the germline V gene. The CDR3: CASSLPREDTEAFF.

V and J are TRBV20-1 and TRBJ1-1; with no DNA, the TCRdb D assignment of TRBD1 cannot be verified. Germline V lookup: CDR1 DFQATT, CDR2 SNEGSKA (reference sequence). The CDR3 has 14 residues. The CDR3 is CSAFRDRGGTEAFF.

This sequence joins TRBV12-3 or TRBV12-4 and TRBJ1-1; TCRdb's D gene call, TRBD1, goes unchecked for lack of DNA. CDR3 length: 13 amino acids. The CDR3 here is CASSTTANTEAFF.

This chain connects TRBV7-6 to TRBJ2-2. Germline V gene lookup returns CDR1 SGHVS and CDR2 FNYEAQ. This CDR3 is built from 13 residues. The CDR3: CASTPETLGELFF.

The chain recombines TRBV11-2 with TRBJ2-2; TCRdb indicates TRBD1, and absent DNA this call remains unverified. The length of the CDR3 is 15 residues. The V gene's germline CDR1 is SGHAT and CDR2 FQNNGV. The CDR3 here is CASSLDRVNAGELFF.

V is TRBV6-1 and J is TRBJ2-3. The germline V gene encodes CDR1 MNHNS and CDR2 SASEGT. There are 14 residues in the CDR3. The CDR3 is CASKSVQSTDTQYF.

CDR3 sequence reads: CASGLVRSYNSPLHF. V and J are TRBV4-2 and TRBJ1-6. Germline CDR1 is LGHNA and CDR2 is YNFKEQ. This CDR3 has 15 amino acids.

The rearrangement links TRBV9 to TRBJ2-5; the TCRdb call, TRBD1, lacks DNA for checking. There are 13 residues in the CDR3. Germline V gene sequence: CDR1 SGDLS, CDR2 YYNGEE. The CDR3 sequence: CASSRQGRETQYF.